Sequencing of this T cell receptor (beta chain) was carried out in a study of tumor-infiltrating lymphocytes in oesophageal squamous cell carcinoma. Using its own MiXCR run on the PCR reads, TCRdb lists one record per CDR3 protein. The top ten clones hold roughly a sixth of a sample with approximately 14,000 distinct CDR3 sequences, around 50% of them seen once. The V segment lost 8 bases and the J segment 11 bases; nucleotides outside the gene matches: 13. The CDR3 is 13 residues long. The V call is TRBV5-3, the J call TRBJ2-1, with TRBD2 matching 7 bases. TRBV5-3 is designated an ORF whose function remains uncertain. Input material: esophageal tumor tissue. The receptor's source is a male donor with esophageal squamous cell carcinoma. The CDR3, as DNA: TGTGCCAGCAACCCGGCTAGCGGCCTTCAGCAGTTCTTC. Residues: CASNPASGLQQFF.